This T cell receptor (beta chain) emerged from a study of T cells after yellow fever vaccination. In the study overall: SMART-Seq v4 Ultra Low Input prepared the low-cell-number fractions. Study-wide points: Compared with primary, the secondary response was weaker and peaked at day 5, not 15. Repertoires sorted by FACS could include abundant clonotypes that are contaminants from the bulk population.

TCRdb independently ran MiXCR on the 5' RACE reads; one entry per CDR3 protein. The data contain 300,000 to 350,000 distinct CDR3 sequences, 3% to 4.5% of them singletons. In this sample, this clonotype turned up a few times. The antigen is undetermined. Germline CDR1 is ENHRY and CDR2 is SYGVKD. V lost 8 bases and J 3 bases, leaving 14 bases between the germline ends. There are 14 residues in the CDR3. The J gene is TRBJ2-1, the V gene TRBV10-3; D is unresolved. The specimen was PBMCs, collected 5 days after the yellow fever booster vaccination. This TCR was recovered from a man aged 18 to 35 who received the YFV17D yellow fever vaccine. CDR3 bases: TGTGCCATCGCGTCTGTGAACGACTACAATGAGCAGTTCTTC. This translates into CAIASVNDYNEQFF.